The 11 T cell receptor beta chains below come from one sample, sequenced in a study of T cells after somatic rescue of genetic block. Clones were sequenced by immunoSEQ multiplex PCR, and TCRdb holds only the in-frame ones, with some missing. The profile shows roughly 55,000 clones, around 96% of them singletons. Sequencing input: peripheral blood mononuclear cells (PBMCs). The receptors here all came from a child younger than two.

This chain joins TRBV28 and TRBJ1-1; D uncertain. The germline V and J ends were trimmed by 5 bases and 4 bases, with 17 bases remaining between them. The germline V gene encodes CDR1 MDHEN and CDR2 SYDVKM. This CDR3 has 15 residues. The CDR3 DNA follows: TGTGCCAGCAGTCCCCTATCCTCCTGGGGCACTGAAGCTTTCTTT. Translation gives CASSPLSSWGTEAFF. Full variable domain (remainder filled in from reference TRBV28 and TRBJ1-1): DVKVTQSSRYLVKRTGEKVFLECVQDMDHENMFWYRQDPGLGLRLIYFSYDVKMKEKGDIPEGYSVSREKKERFSLILESASTNQTSMYLCASSPLSSWGTEAFFGQGTRLTVV.

V is TRBV27 and J is TRBJ1-2; D is unresolved. The CDR3 loop spans 15 amino acids. Trimming cost V 2 bases and J 4 bases, with 14 bases left between them. Germline V gene lookup returns CDR1 MNHEY and CDR2 SMNVEV (reference sequence). The CDR3 coding sequence is TGTGCCAGCAGTTTAGAATGGGGTAGAGGCTATGGCTACACCTTC. Protein sequence: CASSLEWGRGYGYTF.

This chain joins TRBV9 and TRBJ1-4; D is uncertain. V lost 2 bases, J lost 1 base, and 9 bases lay in between. Germline V gives CDR1 SGDLS, CDR2 YYNGEE. The CDR3 has 15 amino acids. This chain's CDR3 is CASSVGFVTNEKLFF. The CDR3 DNA sequence: TGTGCCAGCAGCGTTGGGTTTGTAACTAATGAAAAACTGTTTTTT.

This clone was counted only a few times. This chain uses TRBV19 with TRBJ2-3, with 11 bases identical to TRBD2. Germline CDR1 LNHDA, CDR2 SQIVND (reference sequence). After removal of 4 bases from V and 3 bases from J, the junction contained 0 bases not matched to a gene. The CDR3 sequence is 14 residues long. The CDR3 here is CASSRTSGTDTQYF. The CDR3 DNA reads as TGTGCCAGTAGTAGGACTAGCGGGACAGATACGCAGTATTTT.

This clone showed up just a few times. The chain carries TRBV7-2 and TRBJ2-3, with TRBD2 matching over 12 bases. The CDR3 loop spans 15 amino acids. Germline lookup yields CDR1 SGHTA and CDR2 FQGNSA. J was trimmed by 4 bases and V by 2 bases; bases with no gene match: 1. CDR3 sequence reads: CASSLLAGGPDTQYF. The DNA for the CDR3 is TGTGCCAGCAGCTTACTAGCGGGAGGGCCAGATACGCAGTATTTT.

This chain joins TRBV4-1 and TRBJ1-2; tentative D call: TRBD1 (5 bases). Trimming pared 1 base from V and 3 bases from J, leaving 15 bases between. This CDR3 region has 16 residues. Per the germline V gene, CDR1 is MGHRA and CDR2 is YSYEKL. CDR3 in DNA: TGCGCCAGCAGCCAAGCCTCCGGGGCGCAATACTATGGCTACACCTTC. This codes for CASSQASGAQYYGYTF.

This chain links TRBV28 with TRBJ2-5; D is ambiguous. Germline loops: CDR1 MDHEN, CDR2 SYDVKM. The length of the CDR3 is 12 residues. V lost 4 bases and J 5 bases, leaving 8 bases between the germline ends. This CDR3 is CASSSPVETQYF. In DNA form, the CDR3 reads TGTGCCAGCAGTTCCCCGGTGGAGACCCAGTACTTC.

The rearrangement joins TRBV5-1 to TRBJ1-1; TRBD1 agrees at 10 bases. Germline loops: CDR1 SGHRS, CDR2 YFSETQ. The length of the CDR3 is 13 residues. Germline trimming cut 3 bases from V and 4 bases from J; bases unmatched to any gene: 0. The CDR3 sequence: CASSWTGGTEAFF. The CDR3 bases are TGCGCCAGCAGCTGGACAGGGGGCACTGAAGCTTTCTTT.

The chain couples TRBV7-2 to TRBJ2-7; 8 bases match TRBD2. Trimming cost V 0 bases and J 0 bases; bases outside gene matches: 7. The CDR3 covers 17 residues. CDR1 is SGHTA, CDR2 FQGNSA, per germline. CDR3 in amino acids: CASSLALTSVSSYEQYF. The DNA of the CDR3 is TGTGCCAGCAGCTTAGCGCTGACTAGCGTTAGCTCCTACGAGCAGTACTTC.

The rearrangement uses TRBV5-5 and TRBJ2-5, with no clear D. The CDR3 is 11 amino acids. Trimming stripped 5 bases from V and 5 bases from J, with 7 bases between. CDR1 is SGHKS, CDR2 YYEKEE, per germline (reference sequence). The CDR3 reads CASRLRETQYF. In DNA form, the CDR3 reads TGTGCCAGCAGGCTTAGGGAGACCCAGTACTTC.

This clone was found once. The chain has TRBV19 and TRBJ1-5, with unresolved D. The V gene's germline CDR1 is LNHDA and CDR2 SQIVND (reference sequence). This CDR3 comprises 13 residues. Trimming pared 3 bases from V and 6 bases from J, leaving 9 bases between. CDR3 coding DNA: TGTGCCAGTAGTATCGGGAGGGCTCAGCCCCAGCATTTT. Translated: CASSIGRAQPQHF. Together with reference TRBV19 and TRBJ1-5, the CDR3 gives the full variable domain: DGGITQSPKYLFRKEGQNVTLSCEQNLNHDAMYWYRQDPGQGLRLIYYSQIVNDFQKGDIAEGYSVSREKKESFPLTVTSAQKNPTAFYLCASSIGRAQPQHFGDGTRLSIL.